Below, 21 T cell receptor beta chains from the same sample are listed, as sequenced in a study of cytomegalovirus exposure and HLA in healthy donors. Here immunoSEQ multiplex PCR was the method, and the copy in TCRdb shows in-frame clones only, minus some. The data hold 150,000 to 200,000 clones, with more than 80% observed a single time. The material sequenced was PBMCs. The receptors here all came from a young woman in good health and CMV-seropositive.

This clone is a singleton in its sample. The rearrangement joins TRBV9 to TRBJ2-7; a possible D gene is TRBD1 (5 bases). The CDR3 spans 14 residues. Per the germline V gene, CDR1 is SGDLS and CDR2 is YYNGEE. Trimming removed 0 bases from V and 4 bases from J, with 11 bases in between. CDR3 loop: CASSVVDRGYEQYF. CDR3 nucleotides: TGTGCCAGCAGCGTAGTTGATAGGGGTTACGAGCAGTACTTC.

This clone was detected only once. The chain employs TRBV5-1 and TRBJ2-1; perhaps TRBD2 as D (7 bases). Looked up from germline, CDR1 is SGHRS and CDR2 is YFSETQ. There are 15 residues in the CDR3. Between the trimmed V and J ends, which lost 3 bases and 4 bases, there was a span of 14 bases. The DNA for the CDR3 is TGCGCCAGCAGCTCGGGCAGGGGAGGGTACAATGAGCAGTTCTTC. Translation gives CASSSGRGGYNEQFF.

The rearrangement joins TRBV5-1 to TRBJ2-5; 11 nucleotides agree with TRBD2. After removal of 3 bases from V and 4 bases from J, the junction contained 5 bases not matched to a gene. Germline assignment: CDR1 SGHRS and CDR2 YFSETQ. The CDR3 has 15 residues. Here the CDR3 reads CASSYIAGGTETQYF. In DNA form, the CDR3 reads TGCGCCAGCAGCTATATAGCGGGGGGGACAGAGACCCAGTACTTC.

V and J are TRBV5-1 and TRBJ1-4; perhaps TRBD1 as D (5 bases). From germline, CDR1 is SGHRS and CDR2 YFSETQ. The CDR3 sequence is 15 residues long. The V gene lost 4 bases and the J gene lost 1 base, with 11 bases spanning the gap. The CDR3 region is CASSRGRGTNEKLFF. The CDR3, as DNA: TGCGCCAGCAGCAGGGGTAGGGGAACTAATGAAAAACTGTTTTTT.

In its sample, this clone was seen once. CDR3 residues: CASSWTGVNTEAFF. CDR3 DNA: TGTGCCAGTAGTTGGACAGGAGTGAACACTGAAGCTTTCTTT. This chain connects TRBV19 to TRBJ1-1; 7 nucleotides agree with TRBD1. Losses at the gene ends were 5 bases for V and 0 bases for J; bases not matched to a gene: 3. Germline values: CDR1 LNHDA, CDR2 SQIVND (reference sequence). The CDR3 runs to 14 residues.

As DNA, the CDR3 is TGCGCCAGCAGCCTCTCCGTGGGGCTGACGGCCGATACGCAGTATTTT. Translated: CASSLSVGLTADTQYF. The chain links TRBV4-1 to TRBJ2-3; the D gene is possibly TRBD1 (5 bases). The germline CDR1 and CDR2 sequences are MGHRA and YSYEKL. Trimming took off 4 bases at V and 6 bases at J, with 20 bases between the two ends. This CDR3 has 16 amino acids.

The sample holds one count of this clone. V is TRBV7-9 and J is TRBJ2-3; TRBD2 aligns across 10 bases. With 3 bases clipped from V and 0 bases from J, the junction kept 3 bases outside the gene matches. The CDR3 length is 16 residues. From germline, CDR1 is SEHNR and CDR2 FQNEAQ (reference sequence). CDR3: CASSLTSGPSTDTQYF. In nucleotides, the CDR3 is TGTGCCAGCAGCTTGACTAGCGGGCCTAGCACAGATACGCAGTATTTT.

J is TRBJ2-2 and V is TRBV13; possibly TRBD2 for D (5 bases). CDR1 PRHDT and CDR2 FYEKMQ come from the germline V gene (reference sequence). This CDR3 is built from 16 residues. Trimming cost V 5 bases and J 1 base, with 14 bases left between them. CDR3 coding DNA: TGTGCCAGCAGCCGTCGAAAGCGGATGAACACCGGGGAGCTGTTTTTT. Translation: CASSRRKRMNTGELFF.

This chain uses TRBV12-1 with TRBJ2-1; the listed D gene, TRBD2, was not tested against the DNA. TRBV12-1 is a pseudogene segment. This CDR3 is built from 16 residues. The CDR3 region is CASSFVPRDSYNEQFF. In DNA, the CDR3 is TGTGCCAGCAGCTTTGTACCCCGGGACTCTTACAATGAGCAGTTCTTC.

V is TRBV19 and J is TRBJ2-3; 9 bases line up with TRBD2. Losses at the gene ends were 1 base for V and 2 bases for J; bases not matched to a gene: 4. CDR1 and CDR2 from the germline V gene are LNHDA and SQIVND (reference sequence). CDR3 size: 16 residues. The DNA of the CDR3 is TGTGCCAGTAGTATAGGTCTAGCGGGATCCACAGATACGCAGTATTTT. As protein: CASSIGLAGSTDTQYF.

The chain links TRBV9 to TRBJ1-3; D is perhaps TRBD1 (6 bases). Germline values: CDR1 SGDLS, CDR2 YYNGEE. V was trimmed by 5 bases and J by 2 bases, leaving 8 bases between them. The CDR3 sequence is 13 residues long. The CDR3 sequence is CASSAGAGNTIYF. The CDR3 bases are TGTGCCAGCAGTGCAGGGGCTGGAAACACCATATATTTT.

A single count supports this clone. This sequence joins TRBV6-5 and TRBJ2-7; D is undetermined. V lost 0 bases, J lost 3 bases, and 6 bases lay in between. The length of the CDR3 is 13 residues. The germline V gene encodes CDR1 MNHEY and CDR2 SVGAGI. The CDR3 DNA reads TGTGCCAGCAGTTACTCGGGCTTCTACGAGCAGTACTTC. It specifies CASSYSGFYEQYF.

The CDR3 is CAWSVGVLFMGAREQYF. The DNA of the CDR3 is TGTGCCTGGAGTGTAGGGGTACTTTTTATGGGGGCGCGCGAGCAGTACTTC. The chain recombines TRBV30 with TRBJ2-7, with a possible D match to TRBD1 (6 bases). V was trimmed by 0 bases and J by 6 bases, leaving 24 bases between them. The germline CDR1 and CDR2 sequences are GTSNPN and SVGIG (reference sequence). The CDR3 sequence is 17 residues long. Complete variable domain (other parts from reference TRBV30 and TRBJ2-7): SQTIHQWPATLVQPVGSPLSLECTVEGTSNPNLYWYRQAAGRGLQLLFYSVGIGQISSEVPQNLSASRPQDRQFILSSKKLLLSDSGFYLCAWSVGVLFMGAREQYFGPGTRLTVT.

The chain employs TRBV11-2 and TRBJ2-7, with 11 bases fitting TRBD2. The V and J ends lost 5 bases and 4 bases, in that order; junction bases with no gene match: 10. From germline, CDR1 is SGHAT and CDR2 FQNNGV. This CDR3 is built from 16 residues. CDR3 protein: CASSLLAGGPLYEQYF. CDR3 in DNA: TGTGCCAGCAGCCTTCTAGCGGGGGGACCCTTGTACGAGCAGTACTTC.

This clone was seen once. The V call is TRBV9, the J call TRBJ2-7; TRBD2 agrees at 11 bases. CDR3 length equals 14 residues. V trimming: 3 bases; J trimming: 5 bases; junction bases outside the gene matches: 4. CDR1 is SGDLS and CDR2 is YYNGEE in the germline V gene. CDR3 region: CASSGSGRVHEQYF. The CDR3 DNA reads as TGTGCCAGCAGCGGTAGCGGGAGGGTTCACGAGCAGTACTTC.

The chain employs TRBV6-1 and TRBJ2-1, with TRBD2 matching over 9 bases. Germline assignment: CDR1 MNHNS and CDR2 SASEGT. With V trimmed by 1 base and J by 9 bases, 10 bases remained unmatched. The CDR3 contains 16 residues. The CDR3 bases are TGTGCCAGCAGTGAAGTCCTTCCAGCGGGAGGACGTGAGCAGTTCTTC. Its translation is CASSEVLPAGGREQFF.

The rearrangement joins TRBV11-3 to TRBJ2-5; 7 nucleotides match TRBD2. V was pared by 5 bases and J by 7 bases, with 10 bases of the junction left unmatched. Germline CDR1 is SGHNT and CDR2 is YENEEA. The length of the CDR3 is 14 residues. The CDR3 coding sequence is TGTGCCAGCAGCCCTAGCAGCGGGATAGGGACCCAGTACTTC. Translation gives CASSPSSGIGTQYF.

The gene calls are TRBV4-2 and TRBJ2-1; D may be TRBD2 (6 bases). This CDR3 contains 17 residues. Germline V gene sequence: CDR1 LGHNA, CDR2 YNFKEQ. V gave up 0 bases and J gave up 4 bases, with 16 bases separating them. In nucleotides, the CDR3 is TGTGCCAGCAGCCAAGACATGGGAATAGCGGTGTACAATGAGCAGTTCTTC. Protein product: CASSQDMGIAVYNEQFF.

This sequence joins TRBV27 and TRBJ2-3; 8 bases are a match to TRBD1. V lost 5 bases, J lost 4 bases, and 11 bases stayed unmatched. The CDR3 spans 16 residues. Per the germline V gene, CDR1 is MNHEY and CDR2 is SMNVEV (reference sequence). CDR3 amino acids: CASSPVPGQEADTQYF. CDR3 DNA sequence: TGTGCCAGCAGTCCGGTGCCGGGACAGGAGGCAGATACGCAGTATTTT.

The rearrangement joins TRBV15 to TRBJ2-7; the D is unclear. CDR3 length equals 13 residues. The V end was cut by 0 bases, the J end by 5 bases, with 8 bases between. Germline CDR1 reads LNHNV; CDR2 reads YYDKDF (reference sequence). The CDR3: CATSRDTVDEQYF. The CDR3 DNA reads TGTGCCACCAGCAGAGATACGGTCGACGAGCAGTACTTC.

The chain has TRBV4-2 and TRBJ1-2, with D hard to call. Germline-derived CDR1 and CDR2 are LGHNA and YNFKEQ. This CDR3 contains 16 residues. V was cut by 0 bases and J by 5 bases, with 16 bases left in between. The CDR3 protein is CASSQERQSKAYGYTF. In DNA form, the CDR3 reads TGTGCCAGCAGCCAAGAGAGGCAGTCAAAAGCTTATGGCTACACCTTC.